Below are 12 T cell receptor beta chains sequenced from a single sample in a study of regulatory T cells in long-lasting Graves disease. As to time point: newly diagnosed GD, antithyroid drugs for less than 3 months. PBMC RNA was the source of the TCR library. iRepertoire HTBI primers and Arm-PCR of CDR3 regions built TCR beta libraries. TCRdb recomputed calls from the multiplex PCR reads with MiXCR, one row per CDR3 protein. The sample contains roughly 500,000 distinct CDR3 sequences, 12% of which appear only once. The sample also formed part of further work on T cells in Graves' hyperthyroidism and ophthalmopathy.

The sequenced sample was peripheral blood mononuclear cells (PBMCs), obtained at new diagnosis, from a patient treated with antithyroid drugs. The origin of the receptors is a woman between 25 and 40 years old with Graves disease.

The chain couples TRBV18 to TRBJ1-1; D might be TRBD1 (6 bases). The CDR3 has 13 amino acids. Germline values: CDR1 KGHSH, CDR2 LQKENI. V was cut by 4 bases and J by 7 bases, with 13 bases left in between. CDR3 sequence reads: CASSRSGDIEAFF. In DNA form, the CDR3 reads TGTGCCAGCTCACGCAGTGGGGACATTGAAGCTTTCTTT.

In this sample, this clonotype turned up a few times. The chain is built from TRBV24-1 and TRBJ2-1; D perhaps matches TRBD1 (5 bases). The CDR3 loop spans 17 amino acids. Germline V CDR1 and CDR2: KGHDR, SFDVKD. V lost 4 bases to trimming and J lost 0 bases, with 15 bases between them. The CDR3 sequence is CATSEGKGHRSYNEQFF. The CDR3 DNA reads as TGTGCCACCAGTGAGGGTAAGGGGCATCGCTCCTACAATGAGCAGTTCTTC.

About this clonotype itself: Given a much more abundant clone one base away, this may be a read error. The chain recombines TRBV5-1 with TRBJ2-2; D gene ambiguous. The CDR3 is 11 residues long. Germline CDR1 reads SGHRS; CDR2 reads YFSETQ. CDR3 region: CVSHTTGELFF. In nucleotides, the CDR3 is TGCGTCAGCCACACCACCGGGGAGCTGTTTTTT. Supplemented by reference TRBV5-1 and TRBJ2-2, the full variable domain reads KAGVTQTPRYLIKTRGQQVTLSCSPISGHRSVSWYQQTPGQGLQFLFEYFSETQRNKGNFPGRFSGRQFSNSRSEMNVSTLELGDSALYLCVSHTTGELFFGEGSRLTVL.

There are many counts of this clonotype. The CDR3 DNA reads TGTGCCACGGGGACTAGCGGGAGACTCGAGCAGTTCTTC. Its translation is CATGTSGRLEQFF. V gene TRBV10-3 combines with J gene TRBJ2-3; TRBD2 agrees at 14 bases. The end of the DNA is better explained by TRBJ2-1, so the J call may be wrong. The CDR3 loop spans 13 amino acids. Per the germline V gene, CDR1 is ENHRY and CDR2 is SYGVKD.

The table lists this clonotype with many counts. The chain joins TRBV3-1 to TRBJ1-1, with 9 bases identical to TRBD1. The CDR3 is 14 residues long. J lost 6 bases, V lost 3 bases, and 5 bases had no gene match. The germline CDR1 and CDR2 sequences are LGHDT and YNNKEL (reference sequence). This CDR3 reads CASSQRQGEAEAFF. The CDR3 DNA follows: TGTGCCAGCAGCCAGAGACAGGGGGAGGCTGAAGCTTTCTTT.

This clonotype was counted at least ten times. V usage is TRBV5-1 and J usage is TRBJ1-5; 7 positions match TRBD1. V shed 3 bases, J shed 3 bases, and the junction held 6 bases outside the gene matches. The germline CDR1 and CDR2 sequences are SGHRS and YFSETQ. The CDR3 covers 15 residues. CDR3: CASSSTGANNQPQHF. CDR3 sequence (DNA): TGCGCCAGCAGCTCAACAGGGGCGAACAATCAGCCCCAGCATTTT.

The table lists this clonotype with a few counts. V usage is TRBV7-9 and J usage is TRBJ1-4; D unclear. V was clipped by 5 bases and J by 3 bases, with 13 bases between them. The length of the CDR3 is 15 residues. Per the germline V gene, CDR1 is SEHNR and CDR2 is FQNEAQ (reference sequence). CDR3 DNA: TGTGCCAGCAGCCTTAGTCGGGGAGCTAATGAAAAACTGTTTTTT. Translating it yields CASSLSRGANEKLFF. Full variable domain (missing parts from reference TRBV7-9 and TRBJ1-4): DTGVSQNPRHKITKRGQNVTFRCDPISEHNRLYWYRQTLGQGPEFLTYFQNEAQLEKSRLLSDRFSAERPKGSFSTLEIQRTEQGDSAMYLCASSLSRGANEKLFFGSGTQLSVL.

This clonotype has a handful of counts. The chain employs TRBV6-1 and TRBJ2-7; D not certain. Germline values: CDR1 MNHNS, CDR2 SASEGT. The CDR3 length is 13 residues. With 6 bases removed from V and 8 bases from J, the gap between germline ends came to 17 bases. The CDR3 DNA follows: TGTGCCAGCAGGGCGAGCAATAATCCCCAGCAGTACTTC. Translation: CASRASNNPQQYF.

The sample holds many counts of this clonotype. V gene TRBV12-3 or TRBV12-4 combines with J gene TRBJ2-1; 8 nucleotides line up with TRBD2. CDR3 size: 13 residues. V gave up 8 bases and J gave up 10 bases; unmatched junction bases: 10. CDR3: CASVNRVAGEQFF. CDR3 in DNA: TGTGCCAGCGTCAACCGGGTAGCGGGAGAGCAGTTCTTC.

This clonotype was counted many times. The chain recombines TRBV30 with TRBJ2-1, with TRBD2 matching over 12 bases. Trimming cost V 5 bases and J 9 bases; bases outside gene matches: 14. CDR3 length equals 16 residues. Germline lookup yields CDR1 GTSNPN and CDR2 SVGIG (reference sequence). The CDR3 DNA sequence: TGTGCCTGGGGGGCGGAACTAGCGGGAGGCCGTGGTGAGCAGTTCTTC. The encoded protein is CAWGAELAGGRGEQFF.

This clonotype has more than one count but fewer than ten. The J gene is TRBJ1-1, the V gene TRBV29-1; 8 nucleotides align to TRBD1. The germline gives CDR1 SQVTM, CDR2 ANQGSEA. The CDR3 runs to 13 residues. V gave up 6 bases and J gave up 2 bases; unmatched junction bases: 5. CDR3 sequence reads: CSVGTGTNTEAFF. The CDR3 DNA sequence: TGCAGCGTGGGGACAGGTACTAACACTGAAGCTTTCTTT.

This clonotype has a handful of counts. No conserved phenylalanine or tryptophan is present at the end of the CDR3, so a read error is the likely explanation. The DNA is left out, because the CDR3 cannot be placed on it with certainty; the CDR3 is given as TCRdb lists it. V usage is TRBV12-3 or TRBV12-4 and J usage is TRBJ2-1; the table's D call, TRBD2, has no DNA check behind it. The CDR3 adds up to 14 amino acids, both ends counted. The CDR3 spells CASSLSGMRDYGGI.